One and the same sample provided the 14 T cell receptor beta chains below, sequenced in a study of T cell repertoires in cytomegalovirus infection (dated by TCRdb to 2018 to 2020). Sequencing took place on an Illumina HiSeq 1500. TCRdb ran its own pipeline on the public reads, namely fastp trimming at Q25 and MiXCR clone calling, and kept in-frame beta chains. Every entry covers one CDR3 protein and lists the most common genes and DNA from its rows. The table for this sample lists about 530,000 distinct CDR3 sequences; about 26% of them were counted only once. Clones ranked in the top ten supply around 14% of the sample. Sequencing used PBMCs. The origin of the receptors is a human donor in good health (CMV status not recorded). Some clones in this sample may be carry-over from other donors' samples.

This clonotype was observed at least ten times. The rearrangement joins TRBV7-8 to TRBJ2-7; 11 bases are shared with TRBD2. There are 15 residues in the CDR3. J lost 2 bases, V lost 5 bases, and 5 bases had no gene match. Per germline, CDR1 SGHVS and CDR2 FQNEAQ. CDR3 bases: TGTGCCAGCAGCCTGACTAGCGGGGCCCCCTACGAGCAGTACGTC. Residues: CASSLTSGAPYEQYV.

DNA of the CDR3: TGTGCCAGCAATCGAGACGGGTTCGGTCAGCCCCAGCATTTT. Its translation: CASNRDGFGQPQHF. The J gene is TRBJ1-5, the V gene TRBV6-1, with D uncertain. This CDR3 comprises 14 residues. V gave up 7 bases and J gave up 6 bases, with 16 bases separating them. The germline gives CDR1 MNHNS, CDR2 SASEGT.

This clonotype has just a few counts. The V call is TRBV25-1, the J call TRBJ2-5, with D possibly being TRBD2 (6 bases). Germline V gene sequence: CDR1 MGHDK, CDR2 SYGVNS. V was shortened by 6 bases and J by 5 bases, with 16 bases between the two germline ends. This CDR3 is 14 amino acids long. The CDR3 region has the DNA TGTGCCAGCAGACGGGCTGGAGGGCGGGAGACCCAGTACTTC. It specifies CASRRAGGRETQYF.

This clonotype was counted a few times. The V and J genes are TRBV20-1 and TRBJ2-5; 9 nucleotides agree with TRBD2. Germline V gene data show CDR1 as DFQATT and CDR2 as SNEGSKA (reference sequence). J lost 2 bases, V lost 4 bases, and 8 bases had no gene match. The CDR3 covers 15 residues. In DNA, the CDR3 is TGCAGTGCTATGCGGCCAGCGGGAGGTCAAGAGACCCAGTACTTC. Amino acids: CSAMRPAGGQETQYF.

This clonotype was seen a handful of times. The genes are TRBV7-2 and TRBJ1-6; maybe TRBD1 (5 bases). CDR1 and CDR2 from the germline V gene are SGHTA and FQGNSA. With 0 bases removed from V and 5 bases from J, the gap between germline ends came to 5 bases. The CDR3 contains 14 residues. For the CDR3, the DNA is TGTGCCAGCAGCTTAGCCAGGGATAATTCACCCCTCCACTTT. Translating gives CASSLARDNSPLHF.

The count of this clonotype is one. The V gene is TRBV27, the J gene TRBJ1-1; D may be TRBD1 (5 bases). The V end lost 4 bases, the J end lost 6 bases, and 15 bases lay between the germline ends. Germline lookup yields CDR1 MNHEY and CDR2 SMNVEV (reference sequence). The CDR3 has 14 residues. The CDR3 reads CASSSGRVIAEAFF. Written as DNA, the CDR3 is TGTGCCAGCAGTTCAGGCAGGGTGATCGCTGAAGCTTTCTTT.

V gene TRBV24-1 combines with J gene TRBJ2-5, with D tentatively TRBD1 (6 bases). The V and J ends lost 2 bases and 1 base respectively, with 13 bases between them. Germline-derived CDR1 and CDR2 are KGHDR and SFDVKD. There are 16 residues in the CDR3. This chain's CDR3 is CATSDSGAGAQETQYF. The CDR3 DNA follows: TGTGCCACCAGTGATTCTGGGGCAGGGGCCCAAGAGACCCAGTACTTC.

V usage is TRBV27 and J usage is TRBJ1-1; D not certain. Germline lookup yields CDR1 MNHEY and CDR2 SMNVEV (reference sequence). This CDR3 spans 15 amino acids. Trimming shortened V by 4 bases and J by 5 bases, and 17 bases separated the two germline ends. The CDR3 DNA reads TGTGCCAGCAGTTCACGCACGATCGGGGAAACTGAAGCTTTCTTT. Protein: CASSSRTIGETEAFF.

This clonotype was detected many times. The J gene is TRBJ2-5, the V gene TRBV7-2; tentatively, D is TRBD1 (6 bases). The germline CDR1 and CDR2 sequences are SGHTA and FQGNSA. The germline V and J ends were trimmed by 5 bases and 5 bases, with 18 bases remaining between them. This CDR3 region has 15 residues. For the CDR3, the DNA is TGTGCCAGCAGCAACCGGGGTCCTGGGGGCGAGACCCAGTACTTC. This translates into CASSNRGPGGETQYF. Supplemented by reference TRBV7-2 and TRBJ2-5, the full variable domain reads GAGVSQSPSNKVTEKGKDVELRCDPISGHTALYWYRQSLGQGLEFLIYFQGNSAPDKSGLPSDRFSAERTGGSVSTLTIQRTQQEDSAVYLCASSNRGPGGETQYFGPGTRLLVL.

V gene TRBV20-1 combines with J gene TRBJ2-7; TRBD2 matches 14 bases. The CDR3 consists of 13 residues. Trimming took 6 bases from V and 7 from J; bases not matched to a gene: 5. Germline CDR1 DFQATT, CDR2 SNEGSKA (reference sequence). This chain's CDR3 is CSADGTSGREQYF. CDR3 DNA sequence: TGCAGTGCAGACGGGACTAGCGGGAGAGAGCAGTACTTC.

Many counts were recorded for this clonotype. The chain recombines TRBV7-2 with TRBJ2-7; 8 nucleotides line up with TRBD2. In germline, CDR1 is SGHTA, CDR2 FQGNSA. The V gene end was trimmed by 5 bases and the J gene end by 2 bases; junction bases not matched to a gene: 5. CDR3 length: 14 residues. The CDR3 loop reads CASSLSGMTYEQYV. Here the CDR3 DNA reads TGTGCCAGCAGCCTTAGCGGGATGACCTACGAGCAGTACGTC.

In its sample, this clonotype was seen many times. Compared with germline, one end of the junction differs, possibly owing to a read error. The gene calls are TRBV12-3 or TRBV12-4 and TRBJ2-5, with a possible D match to TRBD2 (7 bases). The CDR3 totals 14 residues. CDR3 sequence: CASSLGGGKETQYF. As DNA, the CDR3 is TGTGCCAGCAGCTTAGGGGGGGGAAAAGAGACCCAGTACTTC.

This clonotype has a handful of counts. This chain uses TRBV28 with TRBJ2-1, with TRBD1 matching 8 bases. There are 15 residues in the CDR3. CDR1 is MDHEN and CDR2 is SYDVKM in the germline V gene. Trimming at V came to 5 bases and at J to 8 bases, leaving 11 bases not matched to a gene. The CDR3 here is CASSLEDRVAHEQFF. The CDR3 DNA reads TGTGCCAGCAGTCTGGAGGACAGGGTTGCTCATGAGCAGTTCTTC.

This chain joins TRBV28 and TRBJ2-3, with TRBD2 matching 13 bases. This CDR3 contains 15 residues. J was trimmed by 8 bases and V by 5 bases; bases with no gene match: 7. Germline assignment: CDR1 MDHEN and CDR2 SYDVKM. In DNA form, the CDR3 reads TGTGCCAGCAGTCCCGGACTAGCGGGAGCGGGTACGCAGTATTTT. Translated, it gives CASSPGLAGAGTQYF.